This entry lists 14 T cell receptor beta chains sequenced from one sample in a study of cytomegalovirus exposure and HLA in healthy donors. PCR amplification relied on 60 Vbeta primers (plus 13 Jbeta primers). Generated by immunoSEQ multiplex PCR, the TCRdb table keeps only in-frame clones and is missing some. The table records approximately 200,000 clones, about 83% of them present only once. The specimen was PBMCs. The receptor source for this set is a man aged 35 to 55 in good health and CMV-seronegative.

This clone appeared once. The chain is built from TRBV28 and TRBJ2-7; TRBD2 aligns across 7 bases. CDR3 length equals 16 residues. The V gene's germline CDR1 is MDHEN and CDR2 SYDVKM. Trimming removed 3 bases from V and 0 bases from J; junction bases left unmatched: 8. CDR3 nucleotides: TGTGCCAGCAGTTTGGGAGGGCAGATCTTCTCCTACGAGCAGTACTTC. Translated, it gives CASSLGGQIFSYEQYF.

The gene calls are TRBV29-1 and TRBJ2-1; D possibly corresponds to TRBD2 (5 bases). Trimming pared 3 bases from V and 10 bases from J, leaving 16 bases between. The CDR3 has 13 residues. Germline CDR1 is SQVTM and CDR2 is ANQGSEA. The chain's CDR3 is CSVEARRASEQFF. The CDR3 coding sequence is TGCAGCGTTGAGGCCAGGCGGGCGTCAGAGCAGTTCTTC.

DNA for the CDR3: TGTGCCAGCAGTGCCGGGACAGTAGGCGGCTACACCTTC. Translating it yields CASSAGTVGGYTF. The rearrangement joins TRBV2 to TRBJ1-2, with 7 bases that match TRBD1. The germline V gene has CDR1 SNHLY and CDR2 FYNNEI. The V segment lost 4 bases and the J segment 8 bases; nucleotides outside the gene matches: 7. This CDR3 is built from 13 residues.

Turning to this clone: The junction and the germline gene differ at one end; a read error may be behind it. This rearrangement joins TRBV18 to TRBJ2-5, with 13 bases identical to TRBD2. Germline assignment: CDR1 KGHSH and CDR2 LQKENI. This CDR3 spans 16 amino acids. For the CDR3, the DNA is TGTGCCAGCTCACGGACTAGCGGGAGTCCCCCAGAGACCCGGTACTTC. This gives the protein CASSRTSGSPPETRYF.

The rearrangement links TRBV6-5 to TRBJ2-7; 7 positions agree with TRBD1. The trim removed 5 bases at V and 1 base at J, leaving 8 bases unmatched. Looked up from germline, CDR1 is MNHEY and CDR2 is SVGAGI. CDR3 length: 15 amino acids. CDR3 amino acids: CASSTLTGRSYEQYF. The CDR3 DNA follows: TGTGCCAGCAGTACATTGACAGGGAGATCCTACGAGCAGTACTTC.

Only one count was recorded for this clone. V is TRBV5-4 and J is TRBJ2-5; 9 bases are a match to TRBD1. This CDR3 region has 13 residues. Germline V CDR1 and CDR2: SGHNT, YYREEE (reference sequence). With 4 bases clipped from V and 4 bases from J, the junction kept 2 bases outside the gene matches. DNA for the CDR3: TGTGCCAGCAGCCCGGGACAGGGAGAGACCCAGTACTTC. Its protein product is CASSPGQGETQYF.

The rearrangement joins TRBV19 to TRBJ2-7; D is ambiguous. This CDR3 has 13 amino acids. The V end was cut by 1 base, the J end by 7 bases, with 11 bases between. CDR1 is LNHDA, CDR2 SQIVND, per germline (reference sequence). The CDR3 protein is CASSIVSGLEQYF. As DNA, the CDR3 is TGTGCCAGTAGTATAGTTTCAGGCCTGGAGCAGTACTTC.

The gene calls are TRBV5-1 and TRBJ2-5; maybe TRBD1 (6 bases). Trimming left V 4 bases short and J 5 bases short, with 15 bases between. The CDR3 is made up of 14 amino acids. In germline, CDR1 is SGHRS, CDR2 YFSETQ. This CDR3 is CASSPGTLGETQYF. The CDR3 coding sequence is TGCGCCAGCAGCCCAGGGACACTAGGGGAGACCCAGTACTTC.

This rearrangement joins TRBV9 to TRBJ2-2; maybe TRBD2 (6 bases). This CDR3 is 16 amino acids long. Germline CDR1 reads SGDLS; CDR2 reads YYNGEE. The V end was cut by 5 bases, the J end by 0 bases, with 14 bases between. The CDR3 nucleotides are TGTGCCAGCAGTAAACCCGGGACTTCGAACACCGGGGAGCTGTTTTTT. Its translation: CASSKPGTSNTGELFF.

The J gene is TRBJ1-4, the V gene TRBV6-6, with D possibly TRBD1 on 6 matching bases. The length of the CDR3 is 16 residues. Germline-derived CDR1 and CDR2 are MNHNY and SVGAGI (reference sequence). V gave up 2 bases and J gave up 0 bases, with 10 bases separating them. CDR3 protein: CASSYQGSATNEKLFF. The CDR3 coding sequence is TGTGCCAGCAGTTACCAGGGGTCGGCAACTAATGAAAAACTGTTTTTT.

The V and J genes are TRBV27 and TRBJ1-2; the match to TRBD1 covers 11 bases. The V gene's germline CDR1 is MNHEY and CDR2 SMNVEV (reference sequence). The CDR3 consists of 17 residues. Trimming cost V 7 bases and J 3 bases; bases outside gene matches: 13. The CDR3 loop is CASTSSGQGAGDYGYTF. DNA of the CDR3: TGTGCCAGCACCTCCTCTGGACAGGGGGCGGGTGACTATGGCTACACCTTC.

The rearrangement joins TRBV4-1 to TRBJ2-7, with TRBD2 matching 16 bases. J lost 7 bases, V lost 4 bases, and 4 bases had no gene match. The CDR3 length is 15 residues. Germline values: CDR1 MGHRA, CDR2 YSYEKL. Here the CDR3 reads CASSLGLAGGGEQYF. CDR3 in DNA: TGCGCCAGCAGCCTGGGACTAGCGGGAGGGGGGGAGCAGTACTTC.

The chain recombines TRBV27 with TRBJ2-5; TRBD1 is a possible D gene (6 bases). The CDR3 length is 12 residues. V was shortened by 5 bases and J by 6 bases, with 10 bases between the two germline ends. Germline V gene lookup returns CDR1 MNHEY and CDR2 SMNVEV (reference sequence). CDR3 nucleotide sequence: TGTGCCAGCAGTGATGACAGGCAGACCCAGTACTTC. It translates to CASSDDRQTQYF.

This chain links TRBV9 with TRBJ1-1; 9 bases match TRBD1. V was clipped by 4 bases and J by 4 bases; unmatched bases: 11. The length of the CDR3 is 16 residues. CDR1 is SGDLS, CDR2 YYNGEE, per germline. CDR3 protein: CASSSLRQGESTEAFF. The CDR3, as DNA: TGTGCCAGCAGCTCACTAAGACAGGGGGAGAGCACTGAAGCTTTCTTT. Together with reference TRBV9 and TRBJ1-1, the CDR3 gives the full variable domain: DSGVTQTPKHLITATGQRVTLRCSPRSGDLSVYWYQQSLDQGLQFLIQYYNGEERAKGNILERFSAQQFPDLHSELNLSSLELGDSALYFCASSSLRQGESTEAFFGQGTRLTVV.